This T cell receptor (beta chain) emerged from a study of cytomegalovirus exposure and HLA in healthy donors. General study results and limits: What a later analysis reportedly showed was that an Asian-associated ancestry cluster had fewer N-insertions than the approximately 700-donor mean. The study put some 160 TCR beta chains on its list as cytomegalovirus-associated.

This clone was recorded only once. As yet, its antigen is unknown. Primers for the PCR totalled 60 Vbeta and 13 Jbeta. Assay used: immunoSEQ multiplex PCR; TCRdb lists only in-frame clones, some missing. The table includes over 150,000 clones, roughly 82% detected once. The source material was PBMCs. This TCR came from a man in his forties or fifties in good health and CMV-seropositive.

The CDR3 loop is CASSSGQENTEAFF. CDR3 sequence (DNA): TGTGCCAGCAGCTCGGGACAGGAGAACACTGAAGCTTTCTTT. The gene calls are TRBV7-9 and TRBJ1-1, with 8 bases fitting TRBD1. Trimming at V came to 4 bases and at J to 1 base, leaving 2 bases not matched to a gene. Germline CDR1 reads SEHNR; CDR2 reads FQNEAQ (reference sequence). This CDR3 contains 14 residues.